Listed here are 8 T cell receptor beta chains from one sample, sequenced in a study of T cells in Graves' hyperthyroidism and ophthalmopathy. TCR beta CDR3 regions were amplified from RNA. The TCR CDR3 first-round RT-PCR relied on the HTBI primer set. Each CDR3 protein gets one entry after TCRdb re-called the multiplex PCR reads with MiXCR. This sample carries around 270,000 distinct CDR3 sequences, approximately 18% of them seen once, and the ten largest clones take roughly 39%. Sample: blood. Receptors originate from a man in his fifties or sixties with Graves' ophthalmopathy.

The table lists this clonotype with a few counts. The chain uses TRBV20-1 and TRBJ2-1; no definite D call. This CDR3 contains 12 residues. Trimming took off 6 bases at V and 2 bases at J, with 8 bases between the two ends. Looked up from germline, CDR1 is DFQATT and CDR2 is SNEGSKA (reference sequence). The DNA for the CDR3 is TGCAGTGCCAGTAGTGCCTACAATGAGCAGTTCTTC. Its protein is CSASSAYNEQFF.

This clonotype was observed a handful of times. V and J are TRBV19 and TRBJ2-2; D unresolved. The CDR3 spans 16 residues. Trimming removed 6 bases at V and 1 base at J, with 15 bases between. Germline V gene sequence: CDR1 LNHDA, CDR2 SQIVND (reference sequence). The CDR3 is CASSKLVPGNTGELFF. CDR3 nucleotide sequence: TGTGCCAGTAGCAAACTGGTACCGGGGAACACCGGGGAGCTGTTTTTT.

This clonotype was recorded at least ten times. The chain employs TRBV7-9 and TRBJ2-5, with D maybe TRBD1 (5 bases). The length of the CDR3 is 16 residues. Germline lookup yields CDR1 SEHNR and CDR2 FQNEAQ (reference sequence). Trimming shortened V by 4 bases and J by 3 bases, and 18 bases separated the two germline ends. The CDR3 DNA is TGTGCCAGCAGCTCCCCCATGGGGCGCAGAGAAGAGACCCAGTACTTC. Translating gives CASSSPMGRREETQYF.

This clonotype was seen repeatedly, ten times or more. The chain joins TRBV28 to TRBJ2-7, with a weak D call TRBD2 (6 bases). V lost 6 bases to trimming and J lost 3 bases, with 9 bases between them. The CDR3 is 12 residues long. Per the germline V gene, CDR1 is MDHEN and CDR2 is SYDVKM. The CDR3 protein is CASRRGIYEQYF. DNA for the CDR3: TGTGCCAGCAGGCGGGGAATCTACGAGCAGTACTTC.

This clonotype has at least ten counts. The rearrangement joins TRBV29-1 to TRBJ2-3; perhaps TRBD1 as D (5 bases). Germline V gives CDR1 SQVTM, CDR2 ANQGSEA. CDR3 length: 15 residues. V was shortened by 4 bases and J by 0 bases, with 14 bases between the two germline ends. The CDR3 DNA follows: TGCAGCGTTGTGACAGCCCTTCCTAGCACAGATACGCAGTATTTT. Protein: CSVVTALPSTDTQYF.

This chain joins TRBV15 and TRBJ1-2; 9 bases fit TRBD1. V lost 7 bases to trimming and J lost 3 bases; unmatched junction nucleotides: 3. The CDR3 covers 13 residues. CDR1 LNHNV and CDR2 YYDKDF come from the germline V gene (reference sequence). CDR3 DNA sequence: TGTGCCACCAAACAGGGGGCTGACTATGGCTACACCTTC. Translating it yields CATKQGADYGYTF.

The CDR3 DNA is TGCAGCGGGGAGGCGGGAGGACGGAATGAGCAGTTCTTC. The encoded protein is CSGEAGGRNEQFF. The chain joins TRBV29-1 to TRBJ2-1, with 8 bases fitting TRBD2. The CDR3 runs to 13 residues. The V segment lost 7 bases and the J segment 7 bases; nucleotides outside the gene matches: 9. The germline V gene encodes CDR1 SQVTM and CDR2 ANQGSEA.

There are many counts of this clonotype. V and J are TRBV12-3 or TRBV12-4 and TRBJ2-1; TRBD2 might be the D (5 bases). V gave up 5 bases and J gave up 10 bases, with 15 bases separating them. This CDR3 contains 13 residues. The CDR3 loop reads CASSPRTSAEQFF. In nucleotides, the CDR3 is TGTGCCAGCAGTCCCCGGACTTCCGCGGAGCAGTTCTTC.